A selection of T cell receptor beta chains follows, all from one sample in a study of cytomegalovirus exposure and HLA in healthy donors. The table came from immunoSEQ multiplex PCR; TCRdb's copy has only in-frame clones and leaves some out. The sample carries about 95,000 clones, over 70% recorded once. What was sequenced was PBMCs. Every receptor here comes from a middle-aged woman in good health and CMV-seronegative. The CDR3 runs from the conserved cysteine through the conserved F or W.

TRBV5-4	CASSFRDVDTEAFF
TRBV9	CASSMGQGADYGYTF
TRBV14	CASSQTGRYTEAFF
TRBV4-3	CASSQKRTHANEKLFF
TRBV18	CASSPTGIGQPQHF
TRBV6-1	CASSDGSGVVDTQYF
TRBV5-6	CASSSDRHGYTF
TRBV6-1	CASNELNTEAFF
TRBV7-8	CASSGGANTEAFF
TRBV7-6	CASTLGTSTPHEQFF
TRBV7-7	CASSQGQGVQETQYF
TRBV4-1	CASSQTTAQLFSNEQFF
TRBV7-9	CASSLTLLQDPGTDTQYF
TRBV19	CASNPGRTLYEQYF
TRBV5-1	CASSWTGAVPNTIYF
TRBV5-1	CASSIGLVGGTDTQYF
TRBV4-3	CATSQGRGDTEAFF
TRBV7-2	CASSSSRDRDPPFTDTQYF
TRBV4-1	CASSQGLIGVYEQYF
TRBV5-5	CASSPKQGLVTEAFF
TRBV7-9	CASSLLQGAKNTGELFF
TRBV9	CASSVAGNSEKLFF
TRBV30	CAWSASGTPTDTQYF
TRBV6-1	CASSADRVGYTF
TRBV7-6	CASSFGGKIGNTIYF
TRBV6-1	CASSESGGGMYEQFF
TRBV4-2	CASSQDATITQYF
TRBV7-3	CASSLGQGVYGYTF
TRBV7-8	CASSLDGTDSEAFF
TRBV6-1	CASRQDIGNTIYF
TRBV2	CASRPWTGADTEAFF
TRBV7-9	CASSLTGTSGGVSYF
TRBV9	CASSAHRGHTEAFF
TRBV19	CASTPGASGNTIYF
TRBV7-9	CASSWQGRGNSPLHF
TRBV5-1	CASSLVVKLNQPQHF
TRBV18	CASSPEGWEPQHF
TRBV6-5	CASSTRQGVGYTF
TRBV11-2	CASSFRGGVYEQYF
TRBV18	CASSPSVTMNTEAFF
TRBV9	CASRDRNTGELFF
TRBV11-3	CASSKEMNTEAFF